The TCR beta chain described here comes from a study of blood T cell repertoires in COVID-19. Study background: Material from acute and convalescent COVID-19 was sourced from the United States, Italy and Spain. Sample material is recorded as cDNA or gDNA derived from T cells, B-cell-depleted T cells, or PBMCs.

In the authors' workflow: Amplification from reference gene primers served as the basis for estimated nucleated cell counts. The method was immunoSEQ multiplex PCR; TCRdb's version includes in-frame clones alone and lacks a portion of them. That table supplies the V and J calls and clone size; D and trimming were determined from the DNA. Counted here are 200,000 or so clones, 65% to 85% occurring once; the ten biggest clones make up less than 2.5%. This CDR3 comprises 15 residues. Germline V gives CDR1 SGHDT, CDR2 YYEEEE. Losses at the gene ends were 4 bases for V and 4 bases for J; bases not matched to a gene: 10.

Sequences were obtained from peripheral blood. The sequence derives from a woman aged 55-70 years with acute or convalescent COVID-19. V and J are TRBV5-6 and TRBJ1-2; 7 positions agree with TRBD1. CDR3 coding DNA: TGTGCCAGCAGCCTGGAAGGGACAGCAATCTATGGCTACACCTTC. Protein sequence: CASSLEGTAIYGYTF.